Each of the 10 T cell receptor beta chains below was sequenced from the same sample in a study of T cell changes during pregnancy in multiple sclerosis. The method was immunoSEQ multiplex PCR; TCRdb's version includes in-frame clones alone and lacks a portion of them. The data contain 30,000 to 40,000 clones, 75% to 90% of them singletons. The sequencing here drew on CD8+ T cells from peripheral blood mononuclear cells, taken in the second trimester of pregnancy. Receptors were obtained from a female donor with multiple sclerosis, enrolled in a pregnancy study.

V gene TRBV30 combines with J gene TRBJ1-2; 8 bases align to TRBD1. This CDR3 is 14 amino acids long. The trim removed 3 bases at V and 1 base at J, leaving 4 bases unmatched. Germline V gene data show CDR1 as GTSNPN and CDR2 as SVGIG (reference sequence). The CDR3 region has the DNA TGTGCCTGGAGCTTAACAGGGGGTAACTATGGCTACACCTTC. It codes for CAWSLTGGNYGYTF.

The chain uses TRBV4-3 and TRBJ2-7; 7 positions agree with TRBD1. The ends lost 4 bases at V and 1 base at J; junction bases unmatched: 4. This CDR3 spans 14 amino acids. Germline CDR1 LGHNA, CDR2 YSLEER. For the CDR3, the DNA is TGCGCCAGCAGCCCTGCGACAGGGTCCTACGAGCAGTACTTC. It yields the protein CASSPATGSYEQYF.

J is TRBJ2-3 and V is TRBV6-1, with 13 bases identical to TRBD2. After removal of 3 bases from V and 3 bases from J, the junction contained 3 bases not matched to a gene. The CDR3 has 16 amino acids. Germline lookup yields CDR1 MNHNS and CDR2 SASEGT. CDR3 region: CASSDRLAGGTDTQYF. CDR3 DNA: TGTGCCAGCAGTGACAGACTAGCGGGAGGAACAGATACGCAGTATTTT.

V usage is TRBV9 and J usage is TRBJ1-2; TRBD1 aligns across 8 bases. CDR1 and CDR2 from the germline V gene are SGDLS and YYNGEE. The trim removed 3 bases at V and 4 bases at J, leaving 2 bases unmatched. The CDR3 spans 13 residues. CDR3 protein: CASSEGTGYGYTF. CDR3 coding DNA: TGTGCCAGCAGCGAAGGGACAGGCTATGGCTACACCTTC.

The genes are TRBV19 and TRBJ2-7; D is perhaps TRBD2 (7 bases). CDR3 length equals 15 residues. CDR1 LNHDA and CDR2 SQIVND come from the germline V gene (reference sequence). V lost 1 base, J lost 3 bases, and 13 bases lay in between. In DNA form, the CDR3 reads TGTGCCAGTAGTATAGGGGCAGGGGAGGGCTACGAGCAGTACTTC. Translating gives CASSIGAGEGYEQYF.

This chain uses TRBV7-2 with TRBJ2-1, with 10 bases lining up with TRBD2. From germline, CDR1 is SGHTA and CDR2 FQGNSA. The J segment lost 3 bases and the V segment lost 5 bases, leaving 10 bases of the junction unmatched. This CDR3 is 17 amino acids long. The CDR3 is CASSISGLAANYNEQFF. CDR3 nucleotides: TGTGCCAGCAGCATATCCGGACTAGCGGCTAACTACAATGAGCAGTTCTTC.

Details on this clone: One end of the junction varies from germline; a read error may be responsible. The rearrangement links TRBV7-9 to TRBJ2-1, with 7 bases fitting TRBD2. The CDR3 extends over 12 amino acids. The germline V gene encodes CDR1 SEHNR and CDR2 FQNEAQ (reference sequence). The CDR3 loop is CRCGSSYNEQFF. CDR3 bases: TGCCGCTGCGGGAGCTCCTACAATGAGCAGTTCTTC.

The CDR3 region is CASSQKQLAGYYNEQFF. The CDR3 DNA reads TGCGCCAGCAGCCAAAAGCAACTAGCGGGATACTACAATGAGCAGTTCTTC. The J gene is TRBJ2-1, the V gene TRBV4-3; TRBD2 agrees at 10 bases. Germline-derived CDR1 and CDR2 are LGHNA and YSLEER. The trim removed 2 bases at V and 3 bases at J, leaving 7 bases unmatched. CDR3 size: 17 residues.

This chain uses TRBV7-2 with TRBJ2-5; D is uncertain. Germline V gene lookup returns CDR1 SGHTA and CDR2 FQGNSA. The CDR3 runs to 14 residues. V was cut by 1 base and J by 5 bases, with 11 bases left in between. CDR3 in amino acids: CASSLGFPLETQYF. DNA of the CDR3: TGTGCCAGCAGCTTAGGTTTCCCCCTTGAGACCCAGTACTTC.

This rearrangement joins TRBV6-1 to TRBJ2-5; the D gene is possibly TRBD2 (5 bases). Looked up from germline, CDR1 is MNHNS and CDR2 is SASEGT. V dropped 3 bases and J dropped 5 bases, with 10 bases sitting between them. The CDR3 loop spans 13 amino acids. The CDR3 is CASSEIGEETQYF. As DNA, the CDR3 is TGTGCCAGCAGTGAGATCGGGGAGGAGACCCAGTACTTC.